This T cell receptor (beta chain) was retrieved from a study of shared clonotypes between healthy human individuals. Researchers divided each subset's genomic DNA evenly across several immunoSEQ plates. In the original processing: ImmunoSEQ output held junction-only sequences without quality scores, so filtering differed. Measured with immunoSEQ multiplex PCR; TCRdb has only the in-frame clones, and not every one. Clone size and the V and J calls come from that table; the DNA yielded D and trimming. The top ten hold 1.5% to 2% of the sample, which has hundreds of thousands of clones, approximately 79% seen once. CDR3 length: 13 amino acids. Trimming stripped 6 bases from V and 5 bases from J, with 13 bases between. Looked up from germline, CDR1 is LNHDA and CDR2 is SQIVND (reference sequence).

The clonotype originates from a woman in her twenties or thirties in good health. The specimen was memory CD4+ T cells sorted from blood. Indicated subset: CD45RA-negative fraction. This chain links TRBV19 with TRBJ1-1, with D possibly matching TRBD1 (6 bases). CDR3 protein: CASRPGVETEAFF. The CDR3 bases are TGTGCCAGTAGACCAGGGGTTGAAACTGAAGCTTTCTTT.